The source of this TCR beta chain is a study of cytotoxic CD8 clonotypes in ibrutinib-treated CLL. Across the study: 24 partial and 2 complete responses; at median roughly 67 months, roughly 15 remitted, some 12 progressed.

Generated by immunoSEQ multiplex PCR, the TCRdb table keeps only in-frame clones and is missing some. Of roughly 160,000 clones in the sample, 84% were seen once. Germline-derived CDR1 and CDR2 are SGDLS and YYNGEE. Trimming shortened V by 4 bases and J by 4 bases, and 17 bases separated the two germline ends. The CDR3 sequence is 15 residues long. The source of this sequence is a human donor with chronic lymphocytic leukemia. V and J are TRBV9 and TRBJ1-2, with D perhaps matching TRBD1 (6 bases). Sample: PBMCs, taken after 24 months of ibrutinib treatment. The DNA for the CDR3 is TGTGCCAGCAGCCCGACTTTGGAAGGGGGCTATGGCTACACCTTC. Translation gives CASSPTLEGGYGYTF.